The 26 T cell receptor beta chains in this list originate from one sample, sequenced in a study of blood T cells in healthy people across ages. Sample-barcoded 5' priming and a J-beta primer mix drove a second PCR of 7 to 11 cycles. One entry per CDR3 protein results from TCRdb running MiXCR on the 5' RACE reads. The sample gives about 650,000 distinct CDR3 sequences, less than 40% of which show up once; approximately 15% is in the top ten. Sequenced: blood. Every receptor here comes from a woman of 80 years or more in good health.

The chain joins TRBV4-2 to TRBJ1-3; 10 nucleotides line up with TRBD1. The V segment lost 5 bases and the J segment 2 bases; nucleotides outside the gene matches: 6. Germline values: CDR1 LGHNA, CDR2 YNFKEQ. The CDR3 runs 16 residues. The CDR3 sequence is CASSATGTGAGNTIYF. CDR3 nucleotide sequence: TGTGCCAGCAGCGCCACCGGGACAGGGGCTGGAAACACCATATATTTT.

This clonotype was picked up many times. J is TRBJ2-1 and V is TRBV9; TRBD1 might be the D (5 bases). The CDR3 is 13 residues long. The germline V and J ends were trimmed by 0 bases and 8 bases, with 9 bases remaining between them. Germline V gene data show CDR1 as SGDLS and CDR2 as YYNGEE. The CDR3 reads CASSVALRDEQFF. The CDR3 coding sequence is TGTGCCAGCAGCGTAGCCCTCAGGGATGAGCAGTTCTTC.

This clonotype was picked up a small number of times. This rearrangement joins TRBV11-2 to TRBJ2-1; D possibly corresponds to TRBD2 (5 bases). With 6 bases removed from V and 7 bases from J, the gap between germline ends came to 19 bases. The CDR3 consists of 15 residues. Germline V gene sequence: CDR1 SGHAT, CDR2 FQNNGV. The CDR3 region has the DNA TGTGCCAGCAGACCCGCGGGCGGGCTCCGGAATGAGCAGTTCTTC. It translates to CASRPAGGLRNEQFF. Looking up the rest from reference TRBV11-2 and TRBJ2-1 gives the full variable domain: EAGVAQSPRYKIIEKRQSVAFWCNPISGHATLYWYQQILGQGPKLLIQFQNNGVVDDSQLPKDRFSAERLKGVDSTLKIQPAKLEDSAVYLCASRPAGGLRNEQFFGPGTRLTVL.

The chain uses TRBV6-6 and TRBJ1-1; possibly TRBD1 for D (6 bases). Per the germline V gene, CDR1 is MNHNY and CDR2 is SVGAGI (reference sequence). This CDR3 region has 15 residues. V was shortened by 7 bases and J by 0 bases, with 15 bases between the two germline ends. The CDR3 DNA sequence: TGTGCCAGCATCAAAGGGGGGGTGCTGAACACTGAAGCTTTCTTT. Translated: CASIKGGVLNTEAFF.

In its sample, this clonotype was seen many times. The chain links TRBV30 to TRBJ2-7, with 7 bases lining up with TRBD2. Per the germline V gene, CDR1 is GTSNPN and CDR2 is SVGIG (reference sequence). The trim removed 5 bases at V and 0 bases at J, leaving 7 bases unmatched. CDR3 length: 14 residues. The DNA of the CDR3 is TGTGCCTGGTCGACCGGGGGGACCTCCTACGAGCAGTACTTC. Its protein is CAWSTGGTSYEQYF.

The gene calls are TRBV2 and TRBJ2-5, with D possibly matching TRBD1 (5 bases). Trimming removed 7 bases at V and 1 base at J, with 13 bases between. The CDR3 runs 14 residues. Germline V gene data show CDR1 as SNHLY and CDR2 as FYNNEI. CDR3 amino acids: CASKWTNGQETQYF. The CDR3 nucleotides read TGTGCCAGCAAATGGACAAACGGCCAAGAGACCCAGTACTTC.

This clonotype was observed a single time. The CDR3 DNA sequence: TGCAGTGCCGAAAGAGGCAGATCCTACGAGCAGTACTTC. Residues: CSAERGRSYEQYF. The rearrangement joins TRBV20-1 to TRBJ2-7; D is ambiguous. The CDR3 totals 13 residues. Germline assignment: CDR1 DFQATT and CDR2 SNEGSKA (reference sequence). Trimming stripped 6 bases from V and 1 base from J, with 13 bases between.

About this clonotype: A read error may explain this, as a much larger clone is one base away. The chain links TRBV7-8 to TRBJ2-1; 10 bases agree with TRBD2. The CDR3 loop spans 17 amino acids. Germline V lookup: CDR1 SGHVS, CDR2 FQNEAQ. The ends lost 3 bases at V and 3 bases at J; junction bases unmatched: 8. The CDR3 DNA reads TGTGCCAGCAGCTTCGTAGCGGGGGGCCACATCTACAATGAGCAGTTCTTC. Its protein product is CASSFVAGGHIYNEQFF.

This clonotype was seen many times. J is TRBJ2-4 and V is TRBV6-1; TRBD1 matches at 9 bases. The trim removed 2 bases at V and 0 bases at J, leaving 17 bases unmatched. The CDR3 has 21 amino acids. CDR1 and CDR2 (germline): MNHNS, SASEGT. The CDR3 loop is CASSEIVTRDRVQPAKNIQYF. CDR3 in DNA: TGTGCCAGCAGTGAAATTGTGACCCGGGACAGGGTCCAACCAGCCAAAAACATTCAGTACTTC.

This clonotype has at least ten counts. The rearrangement links TRBV6-1 to TRBJ2-7; no reliable D call. Germline V gene data show CDR1 as MNHNS and CDR2 as SASEGT. The CDR3 has 12 amino acids. The V end was cut by 2 bases, the J end by 3 bases, with 5 bases between. The CDR3: CASSESLYEQYF. CDR3 nucleotide sequence: TGTGCCAGCAGTGAATCCCTCTACGAGCAGTACTTC.

This clonotype was counted many times. The V gene is TRBV29-1, the J gene TRBJ1-1, with no clear D. The CDR3 runs 13 residues. Germline V gives CDR1 SQVTM, CDR2 ANQGSEA. The V and J ends lost 6 bases and 4 bases respectively, with 15 bases between them. In DNA, the CDR3 is TGCAGCGTGAGCCACAAGCGAGGCACTGAAGCTTTCTTT. Translated, it gives CSVSHKRGTEAFF.

This clonotype was found many times. This chain joins TRBV7-9 and TRBJ1-2; 10 nucleotides agree with TRBD1. The junction had 6 bases not matched to a gene; V was cut back by 2 bases and J by 3 bases. The CDR3 loop spans 16 amino acids. Germline values: CDR1 SEHNR, CDR2 FQNEAQ (reference sequence). CDR3 protein: CASSLRSGTGDYGYTF. DNA of the CDR3: TGTGCCAGCAGCTTAAGGTCCGGGACAGGGGACTATGGCTACACCTTC.

J is TRBJ1-5 and V is TRBV7-9, with unresolved D. Germline CDR1 SEHNR, CDR2 FQNEAQ (reference sequence). CDR3 length: 16 amino acids. With 1 base removed from V and 0 bases from J, the gap between germline ends came to 10 bases. The CDR3 protein is CASSLEGPPSNQPQHF. The CDR3 bases are TGTGCCAGCAGCTTAGAGGGTCCTCCTAGCAATCAGCCCCAGCATTTT.

This clonotype was seen more than once but under ten times. A much larger clone differs from this one at a single base, so this may be a read error. This rearrangement joins TRBV9 to TRBJ2-3; D perhaps matches TRBD1 (5 bases). Per the germline V gene, CDR1 is SGDLS and CDR2 is YYNGEE. V lost 0 bases and J 3 bases, leaving 17 bases between the germline ends. The CDR3 sequence is 17 residues long. The CDR3, as DNA: TGTGCCAGCAGCGTAGGAGTGTGGACAAGGAAGACAGATACGCAGTATTTT. Translating it yields CASSVGVWTRKTDTQYF.

This clonotype came up many times. This CDR3 reads CSAGNSDSYNEQFF. In DNA, the CDR3 is TGCAGTGCTGGAAACAGCGACTCCTACAATGAGCAGTTCTTC. V is TRBV20-1 and J is TRBJ2-1; D is unresolved. The CDR3 runs to 14 residues. In germline, CDR1 is DFQATT, CDR2 SNEGSKA (reference sequence). The V gene lost 5 bases and the J gene lost 0 bases, with 11 bases spanning the gap.

This clonotype was counted a single time. CDR3 bases: TGTGCTAGTGGTTTGGTACCCCAGGTCAATGAGCAGTTCTTC. It encodes CASGLVPQVNEQFF. The chain recombines TRBV12-5 with TRBJ2-1; D gene unclear. V was clipped by 0 bases and J by 6 bases, with 9 bases between them. This CDR3 spans 14 amino acids. Germline values: CDR1 LGHNT, CDR2 FRNRAP.

In the case of this clonotype: The junction differs from germline at one of its ends, possibly a read error. The rearrangement links TRBV7-9 to TRBJ2-5; 9 bases are a match to TRBD1. This CDR3 has 16 residues. Germline lookup yields CDR1 SEHNR and CDR2 FQNEAQ (reference sequence). CDR3 in amino acids: CAGSSPRGQGQETQYF. The CDR3 DNA reads TGTGCCGGCAGCTCACCCAGGGGACAGGGACAAGAGACCCAGTACTTC.

This clonotype appeared many times. V gene TRBV6-5 combines with J gene TRBJ2-7; maybe TRBD1 (6 bases). The CDR3 runs to 15 residues. Trimming took off 0 bases at V and 1 base at J, with 10 bases between the two ends. Germline V gene sequence: CDR1 MNHEY, CDR2 SVGAGI. The CDR3 spells CASSYSIQGSYEQYF. The DNA of the CDR3 is TGTGCCAGCAGTTACTCGATACAGGGATCCTACGAGCAGTACTTC.

The rearrangement joins TRBV27 to TRBJ1-1; the D gene is possibly TRBD1 (5 bases). Germline V gene data show CDR1 as MNHEY and CDR2 as SMNVEV (reference sequence). Between the trimmed V and J ends, which lost 7 bases and 9 bases, there was a span of 18 bases. The CDR3 is made up of 13 amino acids. For the CDR3, the DNA is TGTGCCAGCACACAACCAGGGACTCGAAAAGCTTTCTTT. This translates into CASTQPGTRKAFF.

On this clonotype: At one boundary the junction diverges from the germline segment, which might be a read error. The chain joins TRBV3-1 to TRBJ2-5, with TRBD1 matching 8 bases. The V gene's germline CDR1 is LGHDT and CDR2 YNNKEL (reference sequence). The CDR3 has 13 amino acids. The CDR3 region is CATRGQVGDTRYF. In DNA form, the CDR3 reads TGTGCCACCCGGGGACAGGTGGGAGACACCCGGTACTTC.

The chain carries TRBV5-1 and TRBJ2-1; weak D call: TRBD2 (7 bases). Germline CDR1 reads SGHRS; CDR2 reads YFSETQ. Trimming removed 4 bases from V and 9 bases from J, with 20 bases in between. CDR3 size: 15 residues. The chain's CDR3 is CASSPPAGAGSEQFF. In DNA form, the CDR3 reads TGCGCCAGCAGCCCCCCGGCGGGGGCGGGAAGTGAGCAGTTCTTC.

This clonotype was counted ten times or more. The chain joins TRBV5-1 to TRBJ2-7; D remains unclear. CDR1 is SGHRS, CDR2 YFSETQ, per germline. With 0 bases removed from V and 3 bases from J, the gap between germline ends came to 10 bases. The CDR3 totals 14 residues. This CDR3 is CASSLDPRFYEQYF. CDR3 sequence (DNA): TGCGCCAGCAGCTTGGACCCCAGGTTCTACGAGCAGTACTTC.

This clonotype was counted a few times. The rearrangement links TRBV7-3 to TRBJ1-5; a weak D match, TRBD1 (6 bases). Per the germline V gene, CDR1 is SGHTA and CDR2 is FQGTGA. This CDR3 region has 19 residues. V was trimmed by 1 base and J by 3 bases, leaving 22 bases between them. CDR3 in amino acids: CASSLKDPDQTGNNQPQHF. The CDR3 coding sequence is TGTGCCAGCAGCTTAAAAGATCCGGACCAAACAGGGAACAATCAGCCCCAGCATTTT.

This clonotype has ten or more counts. The chain joins TRBV5-1 to TRBJ2-1; possibly TRBD1 or TRBD2 for D (5 bases each). V was trimmed by 5 bases and J by 10 bases, leaving 19 bases between them. The CDR3 covers 14 residues. In germline, CDR1 is SGHRS, CDR2 YFSETQ. This CDR3 reads CASSSGIAMGEQFF. The CDR3 DNA sequence: TGCGCCAGCAGTTCAGGGATAGCGATGGGAGAGCAGTTCTTC.

The chain has TRBV7-2 and TRBJ2-3, with a weak D call TRBD2 (6 bases). V dropped 1 base and J dropped 0 bases, with 14 bases sitting between them. Germline loops: CDR1 SGHTA, CDR2 FQGNSA. The CDR3 runs to 17 residues. DNA for the CDR3: TGTGCCAGCAGCTTAGACTATTGGGGGGACAGCACAGATACGCAGTATTTT. Translation: CASSLDYWGDSTDTQYF.

This clonotype was detected ten times or more. The CDR3 sequence: CASSLVADYSSPLHF. DNA of the CDR3: TGTGCCAGCAGCTTAGTCGCCGACTACAGTTCACCCCTCCACTTT. The V call is TRBV7-2, the J call TRBJ1-6; D gene unclear. The V end was cut by 1 base, the J end by 9 bases, with 13 bases between. The germline V gene has CDR1 SGHTA and CDR2 FQGNSA. CDR3 length equals 15 residues.